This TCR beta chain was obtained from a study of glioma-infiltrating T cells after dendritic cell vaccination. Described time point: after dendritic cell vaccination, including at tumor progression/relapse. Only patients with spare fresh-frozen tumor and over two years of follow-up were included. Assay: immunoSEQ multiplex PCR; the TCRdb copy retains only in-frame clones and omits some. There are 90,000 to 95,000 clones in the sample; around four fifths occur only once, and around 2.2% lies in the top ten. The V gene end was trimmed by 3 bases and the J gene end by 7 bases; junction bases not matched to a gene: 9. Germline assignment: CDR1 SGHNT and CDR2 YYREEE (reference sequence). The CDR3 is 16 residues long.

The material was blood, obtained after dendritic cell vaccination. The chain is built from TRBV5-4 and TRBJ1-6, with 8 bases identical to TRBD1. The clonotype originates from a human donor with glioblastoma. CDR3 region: CASSSDRVIRNSPLHF. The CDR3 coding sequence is TGTGCCAGCAGCTCGGACAGGGTTATTAGGAATTCACCCCTCCACTTT.